This T cell receptor beta chain appears in the sequencing data of a study of T-cell memory formation after mild COVID-19. Across the study: There were largely donor-specific TCR clusters.

Each CDR3 protein is one row after TCRdb ran MiXCR on the 5' RACE reads. Of some 450,000 distinct CDR3 sequences listed, 20% are singletons. Deletions cut 6 bases from V and 4 bases from J, with 11 bases between. The germline V gene encodes CDR1 KGHDR and CDR2 SFDVKD. The CDR3 has 13 residues. This receptor was identified in an adult woman who had mild COVID-19 (a few samples of this study predate the infection). Cell type and time point are not known. Sequenced: PBMCs or a T cell subset sorted from them (not recorded which). The chain uses TRBV24-1 and TRBJ1-2; tentatively, D is TRBD1 (5 bases). The CDR3 DNA reads TGTGCCACCAGTCAAGGGGTTACCTATGGCTACACCTTC. It encodes CATSQGVTYGYTF.